This is a list of T cell receptor beta chains from one sample in a study of T cell responses to AZD1222 COVID-19 vaccine. Only in-frame clones appear in the TCRdb table, and some are missing; sequencing was by immunoSEQ multiplex PCR. The sample includes some 120,000 clones, 75% to 90% of them seen just once. The sample consisted of peripheral blood, taken on day 0 of AZD1222 vaccination. Source of these receptors: an adult in good health. CDR3s include the opening cysteine and the closing phenylalanine or tryptophan. D genes are given only for firm matches. Clone size is shown for a subset of rows, as once, few, many or a class of expanded clone.

>TRBV6-4|-|TRBJ1-6|-
CASSETGFGFGSPLHF
TGTGCCAGCAGTGAAACAGGATTCGGATTCGGTTCACCCCTCCACTTT
>TRBV5-6|-|TRBJ1-2|-
CASSLANYGYTF
TGTGCCAGCAGCTTAGCTAACTATGGCTACACCTTC
>TRBV9|-|TRBJ2-1|TRBD1
CASSVPGQAAKQFF
TGTGCCAGCAGCGTCCCGGGACAGGCCGCCAAGCAGTTCTTC
>TRBV5-1|once|TRBJ1-1|-
CASSLVSANTEAFF
TGCGCCAGCAGCTTGGTGTCGGCGAACACTGAAGCTTTCTTT
>TRBV30|-|TRBJ2-7|-
CAWRGPYEQYF
TGTGCCTGGAGGGGCCCCTACGAGCAGTACTTC
>TRBV18|-|TRBJ2-1|TRBD1
CASSLDRAGFGEQFF
TGTGCCAGCTCATTGGACAGGGCGGGATTTGGGGAGCAGTTCTTC
>TRBV12-3/TRBV12-4|-|TRBJ2-5|-
CASSWERGETQYF
TGTGCCAGCAGTTGGGAAAGGGGGGAGACCCAGTACTTC
>TRBV7-9|-|TRBJ1-2|-
CASSLAMAGVDGYTF
TGTGCCAGCAGCTTAGCCATGGCAGGGGTCGATGGCTACACCTTC
>TRBV12-3/TRBV12-4|-|TRBJ1-3|-
CAYGVGNTIYF
TGTGCCTACGGGGTGGGAAACACCATATATTTT
>TRBV7-8|-|TRBJ2-3|-
CASNLAPQDTQYF
TGTGCCAGCAATCTCGCCCCACAGGATACGCAGTATTTT
>TRBV20-1|-|TRBJ2-1|-
CSASQEEQFF
TGCAGTGCTAGCCAAGAGGAGCAGTTCTTC
>TRBV4-1|-|TRBJ1-5|-
CASSQDKGNSNQPQHF
TGCGCCAGCAGCCAAGATAAGGGGAATAGCAATCAGCCCCAGCATTTT
>TRBV1|once|TRBJ2-5|-
CTSSPGLVPTKETQYF
TGCACCAGCAGCCCCGGACTAGTCCCCACCAAAGAGACCCAGTACTTC
>TRBV11-3|-|TRBJ2-2|-
CASSVLAGELFF
TGTGCCAGCAGCGTGTTAGCCGGGGAGCTGTTTTTT
>TRBV5-4|-|TRBJ1-1|-
CASSPPSTLNTEAFF
TGTGCCAGCAGCCCTCCCTCGACCTTGAACACTGAAGCTTTCTTT
>TRBV3-1/TRBV3-2|once|TRBJ2-2|-
CASSLRALNTGELFF
TGTGCCAGCAGCCTGAGGGCTCTAAACACCGGGGAGCTGTTTTTT
>TRBV19|-|TRBJ1-6|TRBD1
CASRDRGSHNSPLHF
TGTGCCAGTAGGGACAGGGGGTCACATAATTCACCCCTCCACTTT